These 2 T cell receptor beta chains were all obtained from the same sample, sequenced in a study of Tregs in tolerant kidney transplant recipients. Repertoires were generated with immunoSEQ multiplex PCR, while TCRdb's copy carries only in-frame clones and drops some. The data show approximately 44,000 clones, roughly 95% seen once. Their recognized antigens are unknown. Sequencing used Tregs from blood cultured with allogeneic cells. These receptors were taken from a human donor in good health.

V and J are TRBV19 and TRBJ1-2; 10 bases match TRBD1. CDR1 and CDR2 from the germline V gene are LNHDA and SQIVND (reference sequence). J was trimmed by 2 bases and V by 9 bases; bases with no gene match: 6. The CDR3 consists of 14 residues. This CDR3 is CASRDRGQNYGYTF. The CDR3, as DNA: TGTGCCAGCCGTGACAGGGGGCAGAACTATGGCTACACCTTC.

The rearrangement joins TRBV11-2 to TRBJ2-7; no definite D call. CDR3 length equals 11 residues. Germline-derived CDR1 and CDR2 are SGHAT and FQNNGV. Trimming pared 5 bases from V and 3 bases from J, leaving 5 bases between. For the CDR3, the DNA is TGTGCCAGCAGCAACTACTACGAGCAGTACTTC. It translates to CASSNYYEQYF.